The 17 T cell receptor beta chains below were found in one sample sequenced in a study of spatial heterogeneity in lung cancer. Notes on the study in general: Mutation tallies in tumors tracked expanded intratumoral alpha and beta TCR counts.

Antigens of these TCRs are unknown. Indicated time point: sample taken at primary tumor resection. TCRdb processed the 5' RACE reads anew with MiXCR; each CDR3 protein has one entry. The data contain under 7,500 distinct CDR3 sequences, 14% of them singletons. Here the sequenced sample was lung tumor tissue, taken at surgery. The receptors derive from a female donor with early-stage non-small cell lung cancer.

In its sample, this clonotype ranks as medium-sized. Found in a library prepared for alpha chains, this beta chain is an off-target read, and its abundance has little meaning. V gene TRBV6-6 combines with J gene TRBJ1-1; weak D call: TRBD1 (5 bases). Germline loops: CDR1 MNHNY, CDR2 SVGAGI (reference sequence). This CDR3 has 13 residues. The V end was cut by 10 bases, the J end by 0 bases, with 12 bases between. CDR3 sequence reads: CATRQTMNTEAFF. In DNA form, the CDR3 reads TGTGCCACTCGACAGACCATGAACACTGAAGCTTTCTTT.

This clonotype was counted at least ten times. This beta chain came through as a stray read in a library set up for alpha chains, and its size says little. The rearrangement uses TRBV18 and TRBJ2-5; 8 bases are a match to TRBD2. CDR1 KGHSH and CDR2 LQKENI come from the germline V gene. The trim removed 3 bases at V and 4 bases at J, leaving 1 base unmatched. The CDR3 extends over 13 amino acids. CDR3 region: CASSPGLGETQYF. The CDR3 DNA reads TGTGCCAGCTCACCGGGACTAGGAGAGACCCAGTACTTC. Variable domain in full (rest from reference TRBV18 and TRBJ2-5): NAGVMQNPRHLVRRRGQEARLRCSPMKGHSHVYWYRQLPEEGLKFMVYLQKENIIDESGMPKERFSAEFPKEGPSILRIQQVVRGDSAAYFCASSPGLGETQYFGPGTRLLVL.

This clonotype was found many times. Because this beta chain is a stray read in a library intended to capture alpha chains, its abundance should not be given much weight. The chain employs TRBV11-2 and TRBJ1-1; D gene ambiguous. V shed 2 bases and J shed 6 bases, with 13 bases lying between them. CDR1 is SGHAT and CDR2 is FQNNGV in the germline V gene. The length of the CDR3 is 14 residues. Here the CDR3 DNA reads TGTGCCAGCAGCTTAAGTGGAATGGCTCCTGAAGCTTTCTTT. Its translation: CASSLSGMAPEAFF.

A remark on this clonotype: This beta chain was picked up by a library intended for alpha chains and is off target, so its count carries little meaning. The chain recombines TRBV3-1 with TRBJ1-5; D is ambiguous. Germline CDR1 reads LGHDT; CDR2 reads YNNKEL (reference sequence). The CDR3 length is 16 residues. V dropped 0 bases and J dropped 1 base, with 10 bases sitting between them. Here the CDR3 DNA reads TGTGCCAGCAGCCAAGACAGTGCCGGGAGCAATCAGCCCCAGCATTTT. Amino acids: CASSQDSAGSNQPQHF.

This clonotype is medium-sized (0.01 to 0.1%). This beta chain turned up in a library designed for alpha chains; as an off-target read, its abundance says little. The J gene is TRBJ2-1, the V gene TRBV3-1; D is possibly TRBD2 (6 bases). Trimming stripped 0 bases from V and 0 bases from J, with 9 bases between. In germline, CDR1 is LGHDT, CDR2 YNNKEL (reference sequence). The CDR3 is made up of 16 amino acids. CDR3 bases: TGTGCCAGCAGCCAAGATTGGAGGGTCTCCTACAATGAGCAGTTCTTC. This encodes CASSQDWRVSYNEQFF.

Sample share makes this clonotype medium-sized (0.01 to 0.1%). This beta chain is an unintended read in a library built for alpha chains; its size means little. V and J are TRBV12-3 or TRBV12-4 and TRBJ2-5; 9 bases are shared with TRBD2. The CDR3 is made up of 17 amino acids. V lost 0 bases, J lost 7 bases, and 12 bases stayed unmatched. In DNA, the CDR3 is TGTGCCAGCAGTTTAGCTAGTGAGCGGGGGGCTCGGGTGACCCAGTACTTC. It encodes CASSLASERGARVTQYF.

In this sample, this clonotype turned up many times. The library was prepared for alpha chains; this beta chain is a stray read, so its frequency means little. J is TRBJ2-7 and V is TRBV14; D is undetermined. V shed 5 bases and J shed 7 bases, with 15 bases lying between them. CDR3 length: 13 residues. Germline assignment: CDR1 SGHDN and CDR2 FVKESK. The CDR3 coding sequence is TGTGCCAGCAGCACACAGCCTTACGGGGAGCAGTACTTC. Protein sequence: CASSTQPYGEQYF. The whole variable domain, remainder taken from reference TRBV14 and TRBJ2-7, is EAGVTQFPSHSVIEKGQTVTLRCDPISGHDNLYWYRRVMGKEIKFLLHFVKESKQDESGMPNNRFLAERTGGTYSTLKVQPAELEDSGVYFCASSTQPYGEQYFGPGTRLTVT.

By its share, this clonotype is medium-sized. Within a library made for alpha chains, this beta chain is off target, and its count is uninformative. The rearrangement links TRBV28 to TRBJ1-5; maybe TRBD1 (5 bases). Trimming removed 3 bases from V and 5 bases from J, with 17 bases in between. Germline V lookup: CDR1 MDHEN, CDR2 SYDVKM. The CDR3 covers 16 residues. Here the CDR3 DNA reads TGTGCCAGCAGTTTTTCCGGGGCCGGAATCTATCAGCCCCAGCATTTT. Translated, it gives CASSFSGAGIYQPQHF.

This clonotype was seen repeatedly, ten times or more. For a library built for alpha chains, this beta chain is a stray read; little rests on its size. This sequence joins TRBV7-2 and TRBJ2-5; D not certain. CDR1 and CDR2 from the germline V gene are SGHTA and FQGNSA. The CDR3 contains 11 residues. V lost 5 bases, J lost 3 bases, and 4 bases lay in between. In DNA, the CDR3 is TGTGCCAGCAGCCCCAAAGAGACCCAGTACTTC. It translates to CASSPKETQYF.

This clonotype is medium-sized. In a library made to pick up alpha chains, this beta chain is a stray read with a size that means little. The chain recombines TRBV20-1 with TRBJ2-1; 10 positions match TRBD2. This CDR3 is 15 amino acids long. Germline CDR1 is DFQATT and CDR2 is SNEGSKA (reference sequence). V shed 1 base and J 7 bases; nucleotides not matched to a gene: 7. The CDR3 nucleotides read TGCAGTGCTAGAGGTCAGCGGGGGGGTTTGAATGAGCAGTTCTTC. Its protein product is CSARGQRGGLNEQFF.

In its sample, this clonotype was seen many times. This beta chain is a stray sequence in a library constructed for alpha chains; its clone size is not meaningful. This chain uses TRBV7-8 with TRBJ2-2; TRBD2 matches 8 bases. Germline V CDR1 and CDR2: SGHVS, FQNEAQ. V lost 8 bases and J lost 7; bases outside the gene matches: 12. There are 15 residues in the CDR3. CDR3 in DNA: TGTGCCAGCCGGGCCTGGGGCGGGGGGCACGGGGAGCTGTTTTTT. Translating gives CASRAWGGGHGELFF.

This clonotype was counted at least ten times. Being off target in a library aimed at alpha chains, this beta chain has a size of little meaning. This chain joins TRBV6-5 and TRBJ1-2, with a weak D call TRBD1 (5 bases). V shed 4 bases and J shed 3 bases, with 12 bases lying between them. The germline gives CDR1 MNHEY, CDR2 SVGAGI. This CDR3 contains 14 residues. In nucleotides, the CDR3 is TGTGCCAGCAGTTTGCTGGGACGGGACTATGGCTACACCTTC. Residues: CASSLLGRDYGYTF.

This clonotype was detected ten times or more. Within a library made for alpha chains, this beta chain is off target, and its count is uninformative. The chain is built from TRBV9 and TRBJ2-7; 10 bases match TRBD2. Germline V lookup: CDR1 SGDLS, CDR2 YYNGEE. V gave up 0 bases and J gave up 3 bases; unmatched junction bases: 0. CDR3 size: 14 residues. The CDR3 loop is CASSVASGGYEQYF. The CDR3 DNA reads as TGTGCCAGCAGCGTAGCTAGCGGGGGCTACGAGCAGTACTTC. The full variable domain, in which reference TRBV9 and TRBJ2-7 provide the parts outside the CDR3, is DSGVTQTPKHLITATGQRVTLRCSPRSGDLSVYWYQQSLDQGLQFLIQYYNGEERAKGNILERFSAQQFPDLHSELNLSSLELGDSALYFCASSVASGGYEQYFGPGTRLTVT.

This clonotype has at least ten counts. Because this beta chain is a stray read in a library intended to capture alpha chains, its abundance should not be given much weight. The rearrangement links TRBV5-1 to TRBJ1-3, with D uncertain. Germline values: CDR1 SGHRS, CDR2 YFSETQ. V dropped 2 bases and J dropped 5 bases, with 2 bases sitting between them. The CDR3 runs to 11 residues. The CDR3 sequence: CASSFRNTIYF. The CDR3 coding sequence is TGCGCCAGCAGCTTTAGAAACACCATATATTTT.

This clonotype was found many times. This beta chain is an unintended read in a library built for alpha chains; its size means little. The CDR3 DNA reads TGTGCCAGCAGCAAGGGCTACGAGCAGTACTTC. It yields the protein CASSKGYEQYF. This sequence joins TRBV11-3 and TRBJ2-7; D unresolved. The CDR3 contains 11 residues. Looked up from germline, CDR1 is SGHNT and CDR2 is YENEEA. The V gene lost 5 bases and the J gene lost 3 bases, with 5 bases spanning the gap.

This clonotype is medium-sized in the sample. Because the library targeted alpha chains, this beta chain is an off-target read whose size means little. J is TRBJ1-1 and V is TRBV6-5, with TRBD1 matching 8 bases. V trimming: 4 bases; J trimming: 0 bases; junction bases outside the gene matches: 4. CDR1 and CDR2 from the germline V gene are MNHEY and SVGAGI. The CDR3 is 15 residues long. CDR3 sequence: CASSWGQDVNTEAFF. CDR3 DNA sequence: TGTGCCAGCAGTTGGGGACAGGACGTGAACACTGAAGCTTTCTTT.

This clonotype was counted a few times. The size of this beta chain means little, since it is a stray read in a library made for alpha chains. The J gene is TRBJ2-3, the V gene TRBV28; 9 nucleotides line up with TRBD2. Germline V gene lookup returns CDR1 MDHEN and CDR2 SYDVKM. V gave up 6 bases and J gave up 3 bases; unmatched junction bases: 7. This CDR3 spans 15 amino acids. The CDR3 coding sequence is TGTGCCAGCAGACGGCGGGGGGGCGGGACAGATACGCAGTATTTT. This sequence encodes CASRRRGGGTDTQYF.